This T cell receptor beta chain originates from a study of Ad26.COV2.S vaccination and SARS-CoV-2 variants. This CDR3 has 17 residues. CDR1 SEHNR and CDR2 FQNEAQ come from the germline V gene (reference sequence). Trimming shortened V by 5 bases and J by 4 bases, and 21 bases separated the two germline ends. TCRdb's table, derived via immunoSEQ multiplex PCR, lists solely in-frame clones and lacks some. The sample lists tens of thousands of clones; roughly 84% were seen once. The chain couples TRBV7-9 to TRBJ2-1; tentatively, D is TRBD2 (6 bases). The TCR was taken from a human donor who had recovered from COVID-19. Sequenced material: peripheral blood, taken after recovery from COVID-19. DNA of the CDR3: TGTGCCAGCAGCGACGCGTGGGGCCCCGGAGGGTACAATGAGCAGTTCTTC. Encoded protein: CASSDAWGPGGYNEQFF.